These 25 T cell receptor beta chains originate from one sample sequenced in a study of blood T cell repertoires in COVID-19. The protocol was immunoSEQ multiplex PCR, while the TCRdb copy is restricted to in-frame clones and leaves out a portion. Among some 120,000 clones listed, almost 85% were seen once. Sequenced: peripheral blood. Every receptor here comes from a young woman who had recovered from COVID-19.

This chain connects TRBV6-5 to TRBJ2-2, with a weak D call TRBD1 (6 bases). CDR3 length equals 13 residues. Germline V gene sequence: CDR1 MNHEY, CDR2 SVGAGI. The V gene lost 6 bases and the J gene lost 8 bases, with 13 bases spanning the gap. In DNA form, the CDR3 reads TGTGCCAGCAGAGCCCACAGGGATGGGGAGCTGTTTTTT. This encodes CASRAHRDGELFF.

The genes are TRBV7-6 and TRBJ1-2; perhaps TRBD1 as D (6 bases). The germline V gene encodes CDR1 SGHVS and CDR2 FNYEAQ. This CDR3 has 13 residues. V lost 5 bases and J 5 bases, leaving 12 bases between the germline ends. The CDR3 region has the DNA TGTGCCAGCAGCCGGGACACGCGGTATGGCTACACCTTC. Encoded protein: CASSRDTRYGYTF.

The chain has TRBV6-6 and TRBJ2-3, with D unresolved. This CDR3 contains 13 residues. The germline gives CDR1 MNHNY, CDR2 SVGAGI (reference sequence). V was cut by 2 bases and J by 12 bases, with 15 bases left in between. The CDR3 DNA reads as TGTGCCAGCAGTTACCGGAGCGACCGAGAACAGTATTTT. Translation gives CASSYRSDREQYF.

The chain links TRBV9 to TRBJ2-3, with 7 bases identical to TRBD1. The CDR3 is 15 residues long. The J segment lost 4 bases and the V segment lost 0 bases, leaving 5 bases of the junction unmatched. Germline V gene lookup returns CDR1 SGDLS and CDR2 YYNGEE. CDR3 in amino acids: CASSVDRGRADTQYF. The CDR3 nucleotides are TGTGCCAGCAGCGTAGACAGGGGCCGGGCAGATACGCAGTATTTT.

The table lists this clone with a few counts. The chain couples TRBV4-1 to TRBJ2-7; D not resolved. V was shortened by 1 base and J by 0 bases, with 7 bases between the two germline ends. The CDR3 is 14 amino acids. Germline CDR1 is MGHRA and CDR2 is YSYEKL. The CDR3 here is CASSQAASSYEQYF. The CDR3 DNA is TGCGCCAGCAGCCAAGCGGCTAGCTCCTACGAGCAGTACTTC.

The chain couples TRBV6-1 to TRBJ1-5; a weak D match, TRBD1 (5 bases). CDR3 length: 14 amino acids. The V end was cut by 2 bases, the J end by 6 bases, with 11 bases between. The germline V gene encodes CDR1 MNHNS and CDR2 SASEGT. DNA of the CDR3: TGTGCCAGCAGTGAAATCTTCGGGGGTCAGCCCCAGCATTTT. It is translated as CASSEIFGGQPQHF.

This clone was seen more than once but under ten times. The chain links TRBV29-1 to TRBJ1-4; possibly TRBD1 for D (5 bases). CDR1 and CDR2 (germline): SQVTM, ANQGSEA. With 6 bases removed from V and 4 bases from J, the gap between germline ends came to 9 bases. The CDR3 length is 12 residues. CDR3 amino acids: CSVKGINEKLFF. The CDR3 coding sequence is TGCAGCGTCAAGGGGATTAATGAAAAACTGTTTTTT.

Only one count was recorded for this clone. J is TRBJ1-1 and V is TRBV29-1; no firm D call. Trimming took 5 bases from V and 0 from J, leaving 10 bases between them. Germline values: CDR1 SQVTM, CDR2 ANQGSEA. The CDR3 covers 13 residues. CDR3 sequence reads: CSVRQVMNTEAFF. For the CDR3, the DNA is TGCAGCGTTCGACAAGTAATGAACACTGAAGCTTTCTTT. Combining the CDR3 with reference TRBV29-1 and TRBJ1-1 gives the whole variable domain SAVISQKPSRDICQRGTSLTIQCQVDSQVTMMFWYRQQPGQSLTLIATANQGSEATYESGFVIDKFPISRPNLTFSTLTVSNMSPEDSSIYLCSVRQVMNTEAFFGQGTRLTVV.

The chain combines TRBV19 with TRBJ2-7, with 7 bases lining up with TRBD1. The CDR3 consists of 13 residues. CDR1 and CDR2 (germline): LNHDA, SQIVND (reference sequence). V trimming: 6 bases; J trimming: 7 bases; junction bases outside the gene matches: 9. CDR3: CASRHDRDGEQYF. CDR3 sequence (DNA): TGTGCCAGTAGACACGACAGGGATGGGGAGCAGTACTTC.

This chain links TRBV5-5 with TRBJ1-5, with TRBD1 matching 7 bases. V lost 7 bases, J lost 4 bases, and 14 bases stayed unmatched. Germline V gene sequence: CDR1 SGHKS, CDR2 YYEKEE (reference sequence). This CDR3 spans 16 amino acids. The CDR3 is CASGSEGPRGNQPQHF. The CDR3 DNA reads TGTGCCAGCGGATCAGAGGGGCCCAGGGGGAATCAGCCCCAGCATTTT.

The chain recombines TRBV10-3 with TRBJ2-7; D might be TRBD1 (6 bases). The length of the CDR3 is 12 residues. The germline V and J ends were trimmed by 5 bases and 6 bases, with 11 bases remaining between them. Germline values: CDR1 ENHRY, CDR2 SYGVKD. As DNA, the CDR3 is TGTGCCATCAGTTTAACAGGGTTCGAGCAGTACTTC. Translating it yields CAISLTGFEQYF.

V and J are TRBV24-1 and TRBJ2-5, with D tentatively TRBD2 (5 bases). CDR1 is KGHDR, CDR2 SFDVKD, per germline. The CDR3 spans 11 residues. V was shortened by 5 bases and J by 5 bases, with 5 bases between the two germline ends. The CDR3 DNA is TGTGCCACCAGTGCGGGGGAGACCCAGTACTTC. Translation gives CATSAGETQYF.

V usage is TRBV29-1 and J usage is TRBJ1-1; no clear D. The CDR3 contains 13 residues. Looked up from germline, CDR1 is SQVTM and CDR2 is ANQGSEA. Trimming shortened V by 1 base and J by 4 bases, and 10 bases separated the two germline ends. This CDR3 is CSVEGLTSTEAFF. CDR3 DNA: TGCAGCGTTGAAGGTTTAACAAGCACTGAAGCTTTCTTT. Based on the CDR3 plus reference TRBV29-1 and TRBJ1-1, the full variable domain is SAVISQKPSRDICQRGTSLTIQCQVDSQVTMMFWYRQQPGQSLTLIATANQGSEATYESGFVIDKFPISRPNLTFSTLTVSNMSPEDSSIYLCSVEGLTSTEAFFGQGTRLTVV.

V usage is TRBV28 and J usage is TRBJ1-3, with TRBD1 identical over 7 bases. Germline loops: CDR1 MDHEN, CDR2 SYDVKM. The CDR3 is 17 residues long. V lost 4 bases to trimming and J lost 0 bases; unmatched junction nucleotides: 9. In nucleotides, the CDR3 is TGTGCCAGCAGTTCTCAATCGACAGGGAACTCTGGAAACACCATATATTTT. This gives the protein CASSSQSTGNSGNTIYF.

The chain links TRBV19 to TRBJ1-5; 7 nucleotides agree with TRBD1. This CDR3 is 15 amino acids long. Trimming cost V 7 bases and J 0 bases; bases outside gene matches: 6. Germline values: CDR1 LNHDA, CDR2 SQIVND (reference sequence). CDR3 protein: CASNWDSYSNQPQHF. CDR3 nucleotides: TGTGCCAGTAATTGGGACAGCTATAGCAATCAGCCCCAGCATTTT.

This chain connects TRBV5-4 to TRBJ2-7; no firm D call. Germline V lookup: CDR1 SGHNT, CDR2 YYREEE (reference sequence). The CDR3 covers 15 residues. V lost 0 bases to trimming and J lost 2 bases, with 12 bases between them. The CDR3 DNA reads as TGTGCCAGCAGCTTGGTGTCAGGTGAGACCTACGAGCAGTACTTC. Translating gives CASSLVSGETYEQYF.

This chain's CDR3 is CASSFHSAYPGNIQYF. CDR3 in DNA: TGTGCCAGCAGCTTCCATAGCGCCTACCCTGGAAACATTCAGTACTTC. This chain uses TRBV5-5 with TRBJ2-4; D is possibly TRBD2 (5 bases). In germline, CDR1 is SGHKS, CDR2 YYEKEE (reference sequence). The V end was cut by 2 bases, the J end by 6 bases, with 18 bases between. The CDR3 contains 16 residues.

This chain links TRBV6-2 or TRBV6-3 with TRBJ1-2; D is possibly TRBD1 (5 bases). CDR1 is MNHEY and CDR2 is SVGEGT in the germline V gene. The V and J ends lost 5 bases and 13 bases respectively, with 17 bases between them. The CDR3 extends over 12 amino acids. The CDR3 DNA sequence: TGTGCCAGCAGTACTCAACTGACAGTGGCCACCTTC. Its protein product is CASSTQLTVATF.

The chain is built from TRBV6-5 and TRBJ2-5; 11 positions agree with TRBD2. The germline V gene has CDR1 MNHEY and CDR2 SVGAGI. With V trimmed by 6 bases and J by 5 bases, 8 bases remained unmatched. This CDR3 contains 15 residues. CDR3 region: CASSLQTSGIETQYF. DNA for the CDR3: TGTGCCAGCAGCCTCCAGACTAGCGGGATCGAGACCCAGTACTTC.

The chain links TRBV6-5 to TRBJ1-1; 9 bases are shared with TRBD1. The CDR3 consists of 16 residues. V dropped 0 bases and J dropped 0; count of bases not matched to a gene: 2. Germline V gives CDR1 MNHEY, CDR2 SVGAGI. CDR3 in DNA: TGTGCCAGCAGTTACTCCGGGACAGGGCTGAACACTGAAGCTTTCTTT. Translating it yields CASSYSGTGLNTEAFF.

The chain employs TRBV7-9 and TRBJ2-7, with 12 bases fitting TRBD2. V trimming: 5 bases; J trimming: 2 bases; junction bases outside the gene matches: 10. This CDR3 region has 17 residues. Germline values: CDR1 SEHNR, CDR2 FQNEAQ (reference sequence). The CDR3 DNA reads TGTGCCAGCAGCGCGGACCTAGCGGGAGGGTTCACCTACGAGCAGTACTTC. This translates into CASSADLAGGFTYEQYF.

The chain is built from TRBV19 and TRBJ2-1; 10 nucleotides align to TRBD2. Trimming took 7 bases from V and 7 from J; bases not matched to a gene: 10. The CDR3 is 15 residues long. The germline CDR1 and CDR2 sequences are LNHDA and SQIVND (reference sequence). The CDR3 DNA reads as TGTGCCAGTACCCCACTAGCGGGAATGGAGAATGAGCAGTTCTTC. Translating it yields CASTPLAGMENEQFF.

As regards this clone: The junction departs from the called germline gene at one end, perhaps through a read error. V usage is TRBV7-7 and J usage is TRBJ2-3, with 8 bases fitting TRBD2. Germline CDR1 SSHAT, CDR2 FNYEAQ (reference sequence). This CDR3 has 13 amino acids. The CDR3 protein is CASSLAGQDTQYF. The DNA for the CDR3 is TGTGCTAGCAGCTTAGCGGGACAAGATACGCAGTATTTT.

Only a few counts were recorded for this clone. The J gene is TRBJ1-5, the V gene TRBV19; D may be TRBD1 (5 bases). The length of the CDR3 is 15 residues. Deletions cut 1 base from V and 2 bases from J, with 9 bases between. Germline V gene data show CDR1 as LNHDA and CDR2 as SQIVND (reference sequence). The CDR3 DNA follows: TGTGCCAGTAGTATAGGGGGCAAAGGCAATCAGCCCCAGCATTTT. Translated: CASSIGGKGNQPQHF.

The sample holds a few counts of this clone. The junction does not match germline at one end; this may be a read error. J is TRBJ2-3 and V is TRBV7-7, with 9 bases lining up with TRBD2. The CDR3 contains 17 residues. CDR1 and CDR2 (germline): SSHAT, FNYEAQ (reference sequence). CDR3 nucleotide sequence: TGTGCTAGCAGCCCCGATAAAGCGGGAGGACGGACAGATACGCAGTATTTT. This codes for CASSPDKAGGRTDTQYF.